This passage covers 19 T cell receptor beta chains from one sample sequenced in a study of T cells expressing NK-cell markers. TCRdb reanalyzed the 5' RACE reads and collapses them to one entry per CDR3 protein, without DNA. This specimen shows about 260,000 distinct CDR3 sequences; the ten leading clones hold approximately 0.39%. The sequenced sample consisted of blood T cells: a sorted CD56 or NKG2C T cell subset, CD4+ or CD8+ T cells, or bulk PBMC T cells (not recorded which). The receptors stem from a man aged 18 to 29 in good health.

This chain's CDR3 is CSARDTGGGYGYTF. The chain is built from TRBV20-1 and TRBJ1-2; the D gene TCRdb calls, TRBD1, cannot be checked with no DNA. CDR3 length equals 14 residues. Germline lookup yields CDR1 DFQATT and CDR2 SNEGSKA (reference sequence).

V and J are TRBV7-9 and TRBJ2-2; TCRdb selects TRBD1, and the lack of DNA leaves this call unchecked. Germline loops: CDR1 SEHNR, CDR2 FQNEAQ (reference sequence). This CDR3 has 15 residues. CDR3 in amino acids: CASTSSGDPGGELFF.

This chain links TRBV9 with TRBJ2-3; TCRdb reports TRBD2, a call that lacks DNA to check it against. This CDR3 comprises 15 residues. The germline gives CDR1 SGDLS, CDR2 YYNGEE. CDR3 protein: CASSAGTSSTDTQYF.

V usage is TRBV6-4 and J usage is TRBJ1-1. The germline V gene encodes CDR1 MRHNA and CDR2 SNTAGT. The CDR3 extends over 13 amino acids. Here the CDR3 reads CASSVGMRTEAFF.

The chain is built from TRBV29-1 and TRBJ2-1; TCRdb indicates TRBD2, and absent DNA this call remains unverified. Germline V CDR1 and CDR2: SQVTM, ANQGSEA. This CDR3 contains 13 residues. CDR3 sequence reads: CSVASSGRHEQFF.

The rearrangement joins TRBV29-1 to TRBJ1-5; without DNA, the TCRdb call of TRBD1 cannot be checked. This CDR3 is 13 amino acids long. From germline, CDR1 is SQVTM and CDR2 ANQGSEA. The CDR3 sequence is CSVGGGLSEPQHF.

The CDR3 is CASSLAPVQGAPGRTDTQYF. The chain uses TRBV7-6 and TRBJ2-3; TCRdb returns TRBD1, unconfirmable since there is no DNA. CDR3 size: 20 residues. Germline V gene lookup returns CDR1 SGHVS and CDR2 FNYEAQ.

The rearrangement uses TRBV5-5 and TRBJ2-3; the D call from TCRdb, TRBD1, cannot be confirmed without DNA. CDR3 length: 14 amino acids. Germline loops: CDR1 SGHKS, CDR2 YYEKEE (reference sequence). CDR3 residues: CASTRQGSTDTQYF.

This rearrangement joins TRBV12-3 or TRBV12-4 to TRBJ2-1; TCRdb's D gene call, TRBD1, goes unchecked for lack of DNA. This CDR3 comprises 12 residues. CDR3 sequence reads: CASSFPGTGTFF.

The chain is built from TRBV12-3 or TRBV12-4 and TRBJ2-5; TCRdb gives TRBD2 as the D gene, but with no DNA this cannot be confirmed. This CDR3 contains 20 residues. CDR3 region: CASSFRIGRGLAGDGETQYF.

V and J are TRBV29-1 and TRBJ1-3; TCRdb's D call, TRBD1, is unchecked because there is no DNA. Germline CDR1 is SQVTM and CDR2 is ANQGSEA. The CDR3 has 14 amino acids. The CDR3 loop reads CSVTQGISGNTIYF.

V and J are TRBV29-1 and TRBJ2-5. The CDR3 has 12 residues. Germline CDR1 and CDR2: SQVTM and ANQGSEA. CDR3 residues: CSVKDGQETQYF.

The chain uses TRBV20-1 and TRBJ2-5; without DNA, the TCRdb call of TRBD1 cannot be checked. The germline V gene encodes CDR1 DFQATT and CDR2 SNEGSKA (reference sequence). This CDR3 region has 17 residues. CDR3: CSAPETGQWQTQETQYF.

The chain employs TRBV28 and TRBJ2-7; the TCRdb D gene call, TRBD1, has no DNA to confirm it. CDR1 and CDR2 from the germline V gene are MDHEN and SYDVKM. This CDR3 contains 17 residues. CDR3: CASSLLGRQGRSYEQYF.

The chain employs TRBV29-1 and TRBJ2-7; TCRdb picks TRBD2, but there is no DNA to check that call. The CDR3 totals 12 residues. Germline assignment: CDR1 SQVTM and CDR2 ANQGSEA. This chain's CDR3 is CSVRGSLGEQYF.

The V gene is TRBV20-1, the J gene TRBJ2-3; there is no DNA to check the TCRdb D call of TRBD1. This CDR3 is built from 15 residues. The germline V gene encodes CDR1 DFQATT and CDR2 SNEGSKA (reference sequence). The CDR3 spells CSVRSTGVRTDTQYF.

The chain uses TRBV20-1 and TRBJ2-7; the D call of TRBD1 rests on TCRdb alone, since no DNA is present to check it. The germline gives CDR1 DFQATT, CDR2 SNEGSKA (reference sequence). CDR3 length equals 13 residues. The CDR3 spells CSALTVEVYEQYF.

This chain links TRBV6-1 with TRBJ1-2; no DNA is available, so the TRBD1 call from TCRdb remains unchecked. The CDR3 spans 14 residues. Germline V lookup: CDR1 MNHNS, CDR2 SASEGT. Here the CDR3 reads CASSTTGVFYGYTF.

The chain combines TRBV11-2 with TRBJ2-2; TCRdb lists TRBD1, though no DNA is available to test this call. There are 14 residues in the CDR3. Germline values: CDR1 SGHAT, CDR2 FQNNGV. The CDR3 region is CASSSQGADGELFF.